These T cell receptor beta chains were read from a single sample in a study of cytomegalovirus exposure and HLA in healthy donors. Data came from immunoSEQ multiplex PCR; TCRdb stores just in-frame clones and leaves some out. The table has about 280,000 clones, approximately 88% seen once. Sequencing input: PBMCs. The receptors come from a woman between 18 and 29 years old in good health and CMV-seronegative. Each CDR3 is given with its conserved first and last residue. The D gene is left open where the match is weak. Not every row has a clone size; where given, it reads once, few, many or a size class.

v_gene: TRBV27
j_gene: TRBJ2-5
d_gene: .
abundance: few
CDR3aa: CASSLSPQETQYF
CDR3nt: TGTGCCAGCAGTTTATCCCCGCAAGAGACCCAGTACTTC

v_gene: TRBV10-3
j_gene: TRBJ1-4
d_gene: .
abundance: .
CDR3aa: CAISDQGRAEKLFF
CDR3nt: TGTGCCATCAGTGACCAGGGTCGGGCAGAAAAACTGTTTTTT

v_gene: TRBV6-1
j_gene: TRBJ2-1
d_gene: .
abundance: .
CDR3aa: CASSEATGSEQFF
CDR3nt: TGTGCCAGCAGTGAAGCTACAGGGTCCGAGCAGTTCTTC

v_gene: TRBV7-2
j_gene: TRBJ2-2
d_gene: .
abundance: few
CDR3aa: CASSPGLGGELFF
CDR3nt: TGTGCCAGCAGCCCAGGACTGGGTGGGGAGCTGTTTTTT

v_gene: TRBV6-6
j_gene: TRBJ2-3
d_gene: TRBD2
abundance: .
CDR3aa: CASSSGRKGTDTQYF
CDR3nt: TGTGCCAGCTCTAGCGGGAGGAAGGGTACAGATACGCAGTATTTT

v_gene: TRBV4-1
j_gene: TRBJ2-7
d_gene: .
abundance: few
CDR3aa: CASSQTTSPPYEQYF
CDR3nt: TGCGCCAGCAGCCAAACGACTAGTCCCCCCTACGAGCAGTACTTC

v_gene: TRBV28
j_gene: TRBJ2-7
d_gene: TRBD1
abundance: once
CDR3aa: CASRATGDLYEQYF
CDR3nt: TGTGCCAGCAGAGCGACAGGGGATCTCTACGAGCAGTACTTC

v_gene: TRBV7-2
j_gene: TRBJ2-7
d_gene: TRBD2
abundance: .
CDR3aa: CASSLLAGGYEQYF
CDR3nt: TGTGCCAGCAGCTTACTAGCGGGAGGGTACGAGCAGTACTTC

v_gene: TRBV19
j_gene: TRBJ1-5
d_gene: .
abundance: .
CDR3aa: CASSIPGEGRGQPQHF
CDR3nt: TGTGCCAGTAGTATCCCGGGGGAGGGACGGGGTCAGCCCCAGCATTTT

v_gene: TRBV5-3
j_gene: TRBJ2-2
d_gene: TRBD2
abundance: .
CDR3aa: CARSPPQREGWAGELFF
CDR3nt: TGTGCCAGAAGCCCCCCACAGCGGGAGGGGTGGGCCGGGGAGCTGTTTTTT

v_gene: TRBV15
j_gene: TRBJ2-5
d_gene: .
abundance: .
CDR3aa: CATSIGGTETQYF
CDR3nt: TGTGCCACCAGCATAGGAGGGACAGAGACCCAGTACTTC

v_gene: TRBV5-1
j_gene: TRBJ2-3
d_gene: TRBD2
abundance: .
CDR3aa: CASSLNSGRYTDTQYF
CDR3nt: TGCGCCAGCAGCTTGAATAGCGGGAGATACACAGATACGCAGTATTTT

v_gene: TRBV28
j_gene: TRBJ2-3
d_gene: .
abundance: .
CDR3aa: CASTRQQVTDTQYF
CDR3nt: TGTGCCAGCACGAGACAGCAAGTCACAGATACGCAGTATTTT

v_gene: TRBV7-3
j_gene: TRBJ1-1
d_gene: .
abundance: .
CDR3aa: CASSLSGESSTEAFF
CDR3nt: TGTGCCAGCAGCTTAAGCGGGGAATCGTCCACTGAAGCTTTCTTT

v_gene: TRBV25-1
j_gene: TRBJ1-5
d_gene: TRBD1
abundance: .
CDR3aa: CASSEGRDRGHNQPQHF
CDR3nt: TGTGCCAGCAGTGAGGGCCGGGACAGGGGACACAATCAGCCCCAGCATTTT

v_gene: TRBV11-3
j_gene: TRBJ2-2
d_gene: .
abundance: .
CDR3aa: CASSLDRRQLFF
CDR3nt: TGTGCCAGCAGCCTCGACAGGCGACAGCTGTTTTTT

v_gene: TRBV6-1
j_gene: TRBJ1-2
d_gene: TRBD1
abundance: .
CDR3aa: CASSDGTGGSDGYTF
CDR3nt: TGTGCCAGCAGTGATGGGACAGGGGGCAGTGACGGCTACACCTTC

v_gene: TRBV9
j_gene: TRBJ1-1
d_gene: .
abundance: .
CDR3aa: CASSVSPRQDETEAFF
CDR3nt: TGTGCCAGCAGCGTATCCCCTCGACAGGACGAGACTGAAGCTTTCTTT

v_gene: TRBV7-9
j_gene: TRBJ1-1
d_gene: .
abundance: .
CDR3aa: CASSPPGVPEAFF
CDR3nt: TGTGCCAGCAGCCCCCCCGGGGTCCCTGAAGCTTTCTTT

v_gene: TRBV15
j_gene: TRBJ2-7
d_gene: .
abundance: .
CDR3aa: CATSRDQVGSYEQYF
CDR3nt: TGTGCCACCAGCAGAGATCAAGTGGGGAGCTACGAGCAGTACTTC

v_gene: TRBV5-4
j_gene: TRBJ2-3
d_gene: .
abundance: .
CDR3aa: CASSGSGVADTQYF
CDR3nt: TGTGCCAGCAGTGGGAGCGGTGTGGCAGATACGCAGTATTTT

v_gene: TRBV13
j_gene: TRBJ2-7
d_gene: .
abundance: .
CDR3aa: CASRIGGQAYEQYF
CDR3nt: TGTGCCAGCAGGATCGGCGGACAAGCCTACGAGCAGTACTTC

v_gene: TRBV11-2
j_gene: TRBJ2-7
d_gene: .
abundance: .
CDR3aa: CASSLIVTVSYEQYF
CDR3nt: TGTGCCAGCAGCTTAATCGTGACTGTCTCCTACGAGCAGTACTTC

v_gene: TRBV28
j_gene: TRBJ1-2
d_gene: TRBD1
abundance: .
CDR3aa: CASSILGGSYGYTF
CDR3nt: TGTGCCAGCAGTATCCTAGGGGGCTCCTATGGCTACACCTTC

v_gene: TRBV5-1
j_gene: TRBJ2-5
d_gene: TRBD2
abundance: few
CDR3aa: CASSLGAGVSQETQYF
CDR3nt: TGCGCCAGCAGCTTAGGAGCGGGAGTATCCCAAGAGACCCAGTACTTC

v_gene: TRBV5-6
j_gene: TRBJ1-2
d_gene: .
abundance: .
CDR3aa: CASSLLANYGYTF
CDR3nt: TGTGCCAGCAGCCTTTTAGCTAACTATGGCTACACCTTC

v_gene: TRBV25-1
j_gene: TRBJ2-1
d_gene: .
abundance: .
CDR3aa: CASRRLNSDEQFF
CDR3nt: TGTGCCAGCCGGAGGTTGAATAGCGATGAGCAGTTCTTC

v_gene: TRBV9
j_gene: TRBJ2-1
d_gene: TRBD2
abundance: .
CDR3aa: CASSAGGLAGVDEQFF
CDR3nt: TGTGCCAGCAGCGCCGGGGGCCTAGCGGGAGTGGATGAGCAGTTCTTC

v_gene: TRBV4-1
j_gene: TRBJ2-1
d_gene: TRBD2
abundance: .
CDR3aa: CASSQASGYYNEQFF
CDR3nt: TGCGCCAGCAGCCAAGCTAGCGGTTATTACAATGAGCAGTTCTTC

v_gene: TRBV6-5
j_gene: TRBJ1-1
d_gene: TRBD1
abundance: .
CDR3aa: CASSYIKNRGGTEAFF
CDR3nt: TGTGCCAGCAGTTACATTAAAAACAGGGGGGGGACTGAAGCTTTCTTT

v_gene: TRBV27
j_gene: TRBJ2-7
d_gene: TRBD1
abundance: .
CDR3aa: CASSLSLPGQGSIEQYF
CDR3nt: TGTGCCAGCAGTTTAAGCTTACCGGGACAGGGTTCGATCGAGCAGTACTTC

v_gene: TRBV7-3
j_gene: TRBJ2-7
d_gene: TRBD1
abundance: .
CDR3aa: CASSSYHGTGAEQYF
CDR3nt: TGTGCCAGCAGCTCCTACCATGGGACAGGGGCCGAGCAGTACTTC

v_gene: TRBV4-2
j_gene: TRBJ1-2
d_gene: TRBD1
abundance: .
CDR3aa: CASSPGWDRGGVNYGYTF
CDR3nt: TGTGCCAGCAGCCCGGGGTGGGACAGGGGGGGTGTTAACTATGGCTACACCTTC

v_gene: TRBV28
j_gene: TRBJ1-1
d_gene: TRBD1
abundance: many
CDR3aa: CASRDRGSTEAFF
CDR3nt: TGTGCCAGCAGGGACAGGGGGTCCACTGAAGCTTTCTTT

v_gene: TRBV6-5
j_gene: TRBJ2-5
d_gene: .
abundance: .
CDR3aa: CASSYSGQPETQYF
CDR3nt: TGTGCCAGCAGTTACTCGGGGCAGCCAGAGACCCAGTACTTC

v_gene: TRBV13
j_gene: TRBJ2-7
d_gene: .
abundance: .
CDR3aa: CASSSRTAGGFIEQYF
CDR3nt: TGTGCCAGCAGCTCAAGGACAGCTGGTGGATTTATCGAGCAGTACTTC

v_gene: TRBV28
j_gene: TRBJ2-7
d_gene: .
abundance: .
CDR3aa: CASSQTGVSYEQYF
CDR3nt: TGTGCCAGCAGTCAGACAGGCGTCTCCTACGAGCAGTACTTC

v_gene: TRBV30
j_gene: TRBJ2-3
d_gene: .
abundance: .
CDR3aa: CAWKGDTDTQYF
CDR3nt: TGTGCCTGGAAGGGGGACACAGATACGCAGTATTTT

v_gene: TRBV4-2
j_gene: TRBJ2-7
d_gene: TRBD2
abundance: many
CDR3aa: CASSQGLASPDEQYF
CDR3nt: TGTGCCAGCAGCCAAGGACTAGCTAGCCCCGACGAGCAGTACTTC

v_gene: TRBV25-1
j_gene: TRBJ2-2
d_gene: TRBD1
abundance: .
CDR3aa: CASTRTGGTGELFF
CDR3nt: TGTGCCAGCACGCGGACAGGGGGGACCGGGGAGCTGTTTTTT

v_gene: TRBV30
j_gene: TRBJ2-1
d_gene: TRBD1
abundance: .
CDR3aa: CAWSGARDRGRNEQFF
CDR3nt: TGTGCCTGGAGTGGAGCCAGGGACAGGGGTCGCAATGAGCAGTTCTTC

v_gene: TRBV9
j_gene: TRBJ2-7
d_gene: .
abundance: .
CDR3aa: CASSVEERRDYEQYF
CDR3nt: TGTGCCAGCAGCGTAGAGGAGCGGAGGGACTACGAGCAGTACTTC

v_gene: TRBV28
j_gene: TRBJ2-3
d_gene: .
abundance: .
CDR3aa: CASSLGQGSGNTDTQYF
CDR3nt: TGTGCCAGCAGTTTAGGCCAAGGTAGCGGCAACACAGATACGCAGTATTTT

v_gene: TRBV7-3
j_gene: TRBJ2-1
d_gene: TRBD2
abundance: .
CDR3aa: CASSLGEGLGNNEQFF
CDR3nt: TGTGCCAGCAGCTTAGGCGAGGGACTAGGAAACAATGAGCAGTTCTTC

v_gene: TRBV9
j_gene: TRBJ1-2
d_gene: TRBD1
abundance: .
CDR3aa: CASSSRQGLNYGYTF
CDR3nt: TGTGCCAGCAGCTCACGACAGGGACTTAACTATGGCTACACCTTC

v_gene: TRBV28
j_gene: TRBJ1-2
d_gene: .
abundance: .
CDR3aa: CASSLVGGGPYGYTF
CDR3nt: TGTGCCAGCAGTTTGGTCGGGGGAGGTCCCTATGGCTACACCTTC

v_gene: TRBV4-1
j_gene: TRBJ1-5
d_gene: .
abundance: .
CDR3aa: CASSQVQGGYQPQHF
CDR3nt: TGCGCCAGCAGCCAAGTACAGGGAGGGTATCAGCCCCAGCATTTT

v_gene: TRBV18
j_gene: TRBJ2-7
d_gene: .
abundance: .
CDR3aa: CASSPRREISYEQYF
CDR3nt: TGTGCCAGCTCACCTCGACGGGAGATCTCCTACGAGCAGTACTTC

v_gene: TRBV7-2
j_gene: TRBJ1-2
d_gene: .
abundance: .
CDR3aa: CASGGRGGYGYTF
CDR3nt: TGTGCCAGCGGGGGCCGGGGGGGCTATGGCTACACCTTC

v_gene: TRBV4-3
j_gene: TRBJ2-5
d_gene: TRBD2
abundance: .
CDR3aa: CASSLGTSGRAQETQYF
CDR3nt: TGCGCCAGCAGCCTCGGGACTAGCGGGAGGGCGCAAGAGACCCAGTACTTC

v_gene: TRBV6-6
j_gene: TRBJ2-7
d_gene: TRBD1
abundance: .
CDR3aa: CASSPRQGSYEQYF
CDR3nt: TGTGCCAGCAGTCCCCGACAGGGATCCTACGAGCAGTACTTC

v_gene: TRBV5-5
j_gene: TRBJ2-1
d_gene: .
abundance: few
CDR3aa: CASSLSEGWASSYNEQFF
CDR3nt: TGTGCCAGCAGCTTATCGGAGGGGTGGGCGAGCTCCTACAATGAGCAGTTCTTC

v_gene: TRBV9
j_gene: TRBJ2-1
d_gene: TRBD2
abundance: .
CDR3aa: CASSVGFLAGVRDNEQFF
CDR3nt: TGTGCCAGCAGCGTAGGGTTCCTAGCGGGAGTTCGGGACAATGAGCAGTTCTTC

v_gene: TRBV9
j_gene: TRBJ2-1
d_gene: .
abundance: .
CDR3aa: CASSHLLTGVNEQFF
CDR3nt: TGTGCCAGCAGCCACCTCTTGACAGGCGTCAATGAGCAGTTCTTC

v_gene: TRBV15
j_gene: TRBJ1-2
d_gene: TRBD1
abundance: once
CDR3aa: CATSRVARGNGYTF
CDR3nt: TGTGCCACCAGCAGAGTGGCCAGGGGGAATGGCTACACCTTC